These T cell receptor beta chains were read from a single sample in a study of early T cells in non-severe SARS-CoV-2 infection. MiXCR, run by TCRdb on the 5' RACE reads, gives a single entry per CDR3 protein. The sample records tens of thousands of distinct CDR3 sequences, about 6% being singletons. Sequenced: whole blood. These receptors were collected from an adult who was a healthcare worker with PCR-confirmed SARS-CoV-2 infection or an uninfected control (not recorded which). CDR3s include the opening cysteine and the closing phenylalanine or tryptophan. The order of the fields is V gene, D gene, J gene, clone size, CDR3 protein, CDR3 DNA. A D gene is named only where the DNA matches it firmly. A clone size is listed for some rows: how often the clone was seen (once, few, many), or a class if it is expanded.

TRBV12-3/TRBV12-4	TRBD2	TRBJ2-7	many	CASSPKGLAGVAHEQYF	TGTGCCAGCAGTCCCAAGGGACTAGCGGGAGTGGCCCACGAGCAGTACTTC
TRBV5-1	.	TRBJ2-1	.	CASSSGGIYNEQFF	TGCGCCAGCAGCTCAGGGGGGATCTACAATGAGCAGTTCTTC
TRBV12-3/TRBV12-4	.	TRBJ2-6	many	CASSLVSGLYGANVLTF	TGTGCCAGCAGTTTAGTGTCGGGGCTTTATGGGGCCAACGTCCTGACTTTC
TRBV29-1	TRBD1	TRBJ1-2	many	CSVRDRGDGYTF	TGCAGCGTGAGGGACAGGGGCGATGGCTACACCTTC
TRBV11-2	TRBD1	TRBJ2-7	many	CASSSDRFYEQYF	TGTGCCAGCAGCTCGGACAGGTTCTACGAGCAGTACTTC
TRBV19	.	TRBJ1-1	.	CASSMGGGTEAFF	TGTGCCAGTAGTATGGGCGGGGGGACTGAAGCTTTCTTT
TRBV27	.	TRBJ1-6	few	CASSLVGRLNSPLHF	TGTGCCAGCAGTTTAGTCGGCCGCCTCAATTCACCCCTCCACTTT
TRBV20-1	.	TRBJ2-3	few	CSVSKQLSTDTQYF	TGCAGTGTATCCAAACAGCTGAGCACAGATACGCAGTATTTT
TRBV4-1	TRBD1	TRBJ1-4	many	CASSQGTGNEKLFF	TGCGCCAGCAGCCAAGGGACAGGGAATGAAAAACTGTTTTTT
TRBV6-4	.	TRBJ2-2	many	CASSARGSGFTQAGELFF	TGTGCCAGCAGTGCCCGGGGTAGCGGATTTACTCAAGCCGGGGAGCTGTTTTTT
TRBV4-1	.	TRBJ2-5	many	CASSQVASRGGGETQYF	TGCGCCAGCAGCCAAGTAGCATCACGCGGAGGGGGAGAGACCCAGTACTTC
TRBV20-1	.	TRBJ2-7	.	CSARDPDRTYEQYF	TGCAGTGCTAGAGATCCGGACAGAACTTACGAGCAGTACTTC
TRBV21-1	.	TRBJ2-5	few	CASSKQQETQYF	TGTGCCAGCAGCAAACAGCAAGAGACCCAGTACTTC
TRBV11-2	.	TRBJ2-1	medium-sized	CASGQYNEQFF	TGTGCCAGCGGACAGTACAATGAGCAGTTCTTC
TRBV6-5	.	TRBJ1-4	many	CATQGGLNEKLFF	TGTGCCACCCAGGGAGGCCTTAATGAAAAACTGTTTTTT
TRBV5-4	TRBD1	TRBJ2-7	many	CASSSGTESPEQYF	TGTGCCAGCAGTTCCGGGACAGAATCCCCCGAGCAGTACTTC
TRBV24-1	TRBD1	TRBJ2-5	many	CATSESGQQETQYF	TGTGCCACCAGTGAATCGGGACAGCAAGAGACCCAGTACTTC
TRBV18	.	TRBJ1-5	many	CASSPRAGKTLNQPQHF	TGTGCCAGCTCACCACGTGCAGGGAAGACCCTAAATCAGCCCCAGCATTTT
TRBV27	.	TRBJ2-5	few	CASSLGAGRTQETQYF	TGTGCCAGCAGTTTGGGGGCAGGGAGGACCCAAGAGACCCAGTACTTC
TRBV7-9	.	TRBJ2-1	many	CASRQTGRTYNEQFF	TGTGCCAGCAGGCAAACGGGACGGACCTACAATGAGCAGTTCTTC
TRBV7-9	.	TRBJ2-3	many	CASATLIGLRTDTQYF	TGTGCCAGCGCTACGTTAATAGGCCTACGCACAGATACGCAGTATTTT
TRBV6-5	TRBD2	TRBJ2-2	.	CASSLGLAGGTTGELFF	TGTGCCAGCAGCCTGGGACTAGCGGGAGGTACCACCGGGGAGCTGTTTTTT
TRBV20-1	TRBD2	TRBJ2-7	many	CSARDKLLASGSVYEQYF	TGCAGTGCTAGAGATAAGTTACTGGCTAGCGGATCTGTTTACGAGCAGTACTTC
TRBV5-1	.	TRBJ1-1	many	CASSDHRVIPLLAFF	TGCGCCAGCAGCGACCACAGGGTCATACCCCTATTGGCTTTCTTT
TRBV7-2	TRBD2	TRBJ2-3	.	CASSMLAGVSTDTQYF	TGTGCCAGCAGCATGCTAGCGGGAGTTTCCACAGATACGCAGTATTTT
TRBV29-1	TRBD1	TRBJ1-2	once	CSVGDRGGYTF	TGCAGCGTTGGAGACAGGGGTGGCTACACCTTC
TRBV7-9	TRBD2	TRBJ2-1	many	CASSHSGRSDEQFF	TGTGCCAGCAGCCACAGCGGGAGATCGGATGAGCAGTTCTTC
TRBV28	TRBD2	TRBJ2-7	many	CASRMTPGGSYEQYF	TGTGCCAGCAGAATGACTCCGGGGGGATCCTACGAGCAGTACTTC
TRBV6-2/TRBV6-3	.	TRBJ1-5	few	CASSLPPDLRLWPQHF	TGTGCCAGCAGTTTACCCCCGGACCTTCGACTTTGGCCCCAGCATTTT
TRBV7-2	.	TRBJ1-1	few	CASSFGGGEAFF	TGTGCCAGCAGCTTTGGCGGGGGAGAAGCTTTCTTT
TRBV5-1	.	TRBJ2-2	many	CASIEDPPMTNTGELFF	TGCGCCAGCATTGAGGACCCCCCCATGACGAACACCGGGGAGCTGTTTTTT
TRBV11-2	TRBD1	TRBJ2-7	many	CASSFFVDRGSYEQYF	TGTGCCAGCAGCTTTTTCGTGGACAGGGGATCCTACGAGCAGTACTTC
TRBV20-1	TRBD2	TRBJ2-3	many	CSASVTSVTDTQYF	TGCAGTGCTAGTGTGACTAGCGTGACAGATACGCAGTATTTT
TRBV11-2	.	TRBJ2-5	many	CASSSDRRGETQYF	TGTGCCAGCAGCTCGGACAGGAGGGGGGAGACCCAGTACTTC
TRBV6-6	.	TRBJ1-1	.	CASSYLAEAFF	TGTGCCAGCAGTTATTTGGCTGAAGCTTTCTTT
TRBV4-2	.	TRBJ2-7	many	CASSQDRPGPYEQYF	TGTGCCAGCAGCCAAGACCGGCCAGGACCCTACGAGCAGTACTTC
TRBV20-1	TRBD2	TRBJ2-2	many	CSAKLAGATGELFF	TGCAGTGCAAAACTAGCGGGAGCCACCGGGGAGCTGTTTTTT